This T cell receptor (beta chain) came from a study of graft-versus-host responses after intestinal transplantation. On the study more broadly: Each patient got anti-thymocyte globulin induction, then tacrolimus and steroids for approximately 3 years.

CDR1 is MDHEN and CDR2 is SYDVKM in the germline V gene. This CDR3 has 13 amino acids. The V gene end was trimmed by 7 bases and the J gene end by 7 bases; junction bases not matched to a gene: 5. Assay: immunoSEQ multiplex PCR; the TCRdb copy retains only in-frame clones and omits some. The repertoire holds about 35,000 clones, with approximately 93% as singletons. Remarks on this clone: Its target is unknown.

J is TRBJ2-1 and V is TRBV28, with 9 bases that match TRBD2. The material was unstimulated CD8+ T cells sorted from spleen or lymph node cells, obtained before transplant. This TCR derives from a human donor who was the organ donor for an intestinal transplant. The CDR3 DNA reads TGTGCCAGCAACAGCGGGAGGCGTAATGAGCAGTTCTTC. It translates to CASNSGRRNEQFF.